The present entry profiles one TCR beta chain with its context. These data belong to a study of blood T cell repertoires in COVID-19. Study information: The analysed material was cDNA or gDNA that came from T cells, B-cell-depleted T cells, or PBMCs.

This CDR3 is built from 12 residues. V was trimmed by 3 bases and J by 7 bases, leaving 7 bases between them. The germline gives CDR1 LNHNV, CDR2 YYDKDF (reference sequence). Methods used by the authors: By means of reference gene primer amplification, nucleated cell counts were estimated. Sequencing used immunoSEQ multiplex PCR; TCRdb keeps in-frame clones, though not all of them. The V and J calls and clone size come from that table; D and trimming were worked out from the DNA. The sample lists approximately 170,000 clones; 84% were seen once. This chain uses TRBV15 with TRBJ1-5; the D is unclear. Sequencing input: peripheral blood. The receptor comes from a man aged 35-49 years who had recovered from COVID-19. The CDR3 DNA is TGTGCCACCAGCAGGGAGAGGCAGCCCCAGCATTTT. Translation: CATSRERQPQHF.